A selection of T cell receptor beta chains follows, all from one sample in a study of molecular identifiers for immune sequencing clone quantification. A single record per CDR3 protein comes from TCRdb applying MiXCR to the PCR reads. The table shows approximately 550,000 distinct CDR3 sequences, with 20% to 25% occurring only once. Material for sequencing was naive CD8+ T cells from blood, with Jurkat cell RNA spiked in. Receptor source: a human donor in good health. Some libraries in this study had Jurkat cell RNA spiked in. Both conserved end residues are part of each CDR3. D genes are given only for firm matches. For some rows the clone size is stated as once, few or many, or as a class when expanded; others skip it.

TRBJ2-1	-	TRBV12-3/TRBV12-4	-	TGTGCCAGCAGTTTGGGGGGGGGGCTTCACAATGAGCAGTTCTTC	CASSLGGGLHNEQFF
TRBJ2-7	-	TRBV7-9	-	TGTGCCAGCAGCCCTGCATTCCACACCTACGAGCAGTACTTC	CASSPAFHTYEQYF
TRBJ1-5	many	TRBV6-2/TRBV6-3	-	TGTGCCAGCACCGGGGCCTTGGATGGCAGCAATCAGCCCCAGCATTTT	CASTGALDGSNQPQHF
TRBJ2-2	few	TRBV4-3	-	TGCGCCAGCAGCCAAGAACCTCACGGGGGTACGAACACCGGGGAGCTGTTTTTT	CASSQEPHGGTNTGELFF
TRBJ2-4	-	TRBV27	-	TGTGCCACCAGTAGTCGGGGGTCAGCCAAAAACATTCAGTACTTC	CATSSRGSAKNIQYF
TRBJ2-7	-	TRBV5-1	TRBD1	TGCGCCAGCAGCGCAGAAACAGGGGTCGACGAGCAGTACTTC	CASSAETGVDEQYF
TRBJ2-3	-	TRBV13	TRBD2	TGTGACAGCAGTGCCGGGACTAGCGGGATGCCCGGGGATACGCAGTATTTT	CDSSAGTSGMPGDTQYF
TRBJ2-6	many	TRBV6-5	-	TGTGCCAGCAGGGTTGGGGCCAACGTCCTGACTTTC	CASRVGANVLTF
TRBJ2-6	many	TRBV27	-	TGTGCCAGCAGCCCCGCCTGGGCCAACGTCCTGACTTTC	CASSPAWANVLTF
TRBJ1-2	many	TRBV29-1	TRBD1	TGCAGCGCCGTTTCCCGGGACAGGGCCGAAGGCTACACCTTC	CSAVSRDRAEGYTF
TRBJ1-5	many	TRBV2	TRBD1	TGTGCCAGCAGTGAAACAGGGGATCAGCCCCAGCATTTT	CASSETGDQPQHF